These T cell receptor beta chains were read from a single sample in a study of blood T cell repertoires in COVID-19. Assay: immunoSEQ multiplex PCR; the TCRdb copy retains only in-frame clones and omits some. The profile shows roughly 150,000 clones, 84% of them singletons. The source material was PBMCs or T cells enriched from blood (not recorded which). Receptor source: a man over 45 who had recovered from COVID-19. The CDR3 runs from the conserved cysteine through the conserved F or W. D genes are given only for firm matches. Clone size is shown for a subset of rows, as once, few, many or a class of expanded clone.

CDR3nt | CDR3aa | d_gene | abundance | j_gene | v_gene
TGTGCCAGTAGTTCCGCCAGGGCGGGGGGGCGCGAGCAGTACTTC | CASSSARAGGREQYF | TRBD2 | . | TRBJ2-7 | TRBV19
TGTGCCAGCAGCTTAACTAGCGGGGGGGCTAGGGATACGCAGTATTTT | CASSLTSGGARDTQYF | TRBD2 | . | TRBJ2-3 | TRBV7-2
TGTGCCAGCAGCCAAGAAGGACAGCCCTACAATGAGCAGTTCTTC | CASSQEGQPYNEQFF | . | . | TRBJ2-1 | TRBV4-2
TGTGCCAGCAGCTTAGCGAGAGCGGCTGGAAACACCATATATTTT | CASSLARAAGNTIYF | . | . | TRBJ1-3 | TRBV7-9
TGTGCCAGCAGCTTGGGCAGTATCTATGGCTACACCTTC | CASSLGSIYGYTF | . | . | TRBJ1-2 | TRBV5-5
TGTGCCAGCAGCGTACAGGGTTTTGAGCAGTTCTTC | CASSVQGFEQFF | . | many | TRBJ2-1 | TRBV11-1
TGTGCCAGCAGGACGACAGGGGGAAGGACTTACGAGCAGTACTTC | CASRTTGGRTYEQYF | TRBD1 | . | TRBJ2-7 | TRBV28
TGTGCCAGCAGCCAAATAGCGGGGAGCCGGGAGCTGTTTTTT | CASSQIAGSRELFF | TRBD2 | few | TRBJ2-2 | TRBV3-1/TRBV3-2
TGTGCCAGCAGCCTAACAGGACAGGGTGGATTAGAGACCCAGTACTTC | CASSLTGQGGLETQYF | TRBD1 | many | TRBJ2-5 | TRBV7-2
TGTGCCTGGAGTGGACAGGGGCTCTATGGCTACACCTTC | CAWSGQGLYGYTF | TRBD1 | . | TRBJ1-2 | TRBV30
TGTGCCAGCAAAAGGGACAGTACCTACGAGCAGTACTTC | CASKRDSTYEQYF | TRBD1 | . | TRBJ2-7 | TRBV2
TGTGCCAGTTCGAGGCTAGCGGGGGCCACCACCGGGGAGCTGTTTTTT | CASSRLAGATTGELFF | TRBD2 | . | TRBJ2-2 | TRBV19
TGTGCCAGCAATAAACCCGGGACTAGCGGAGAGCAGTACTTC | CASNKPGTSGEQYF | TRBD2 | once | TRBJ2-7 | TRBV6-5
TGTGCCAGCAGTTACTCGGGGGGGAAGACCCAGTACTTC | CASSYSGGKTQYF | TRBD2 | . | TRBJ2-5 | TRBV6-5
TGTGCCAGCAGTTCCTCTGGGCACAATGAGCAGTTCTTC | CASSSSGHNEQFF | . | . | TRBJ2-1 | TRBV7-3
TGTGCCAGCAGTGACCTGGGGGGGTCCTACAATGAGCAGTTCTTC | CASSDLGGSYNEQFF | TRBD2 | . | TRBJ2-1 | TRBV6-1
TGTGCCAGCAGCCTCGGGACAGCAATTAATGAAAAACTGTTTTTT | CASSLGTAINEKLFF | TRBD1 | . | TRBJ1-4 | TRBV11-2
TGCAGCGCCCAGGGTAGAGGCTACAATGAGCAGTTCTTC | CSAQGRGYNEQFF | . | . | TRBJ2-1 | TRBV29-1
TGTGCCAGCAGCCCAGGAGGGACTACCGCCAACTATGGCTACACCTTC | CASSPGGTTANYGYTF | . | . | TRBJ1-2 | TRBV5-4
TGTGCCAGCAGTTTATTTGGACAGGGGGTGGATGGCTACACCTTC | CASSLFGQGVDGYTF | TRBD1 | . | TRBJ1-2 | TRBV27
TGTGCCAGCAGTTTCTCCGGGACAGGCGGCTCACCCCTCCACTTT | CASSFSGTGGSPLHF | TRBD1 | . | TRBJ1-6 | TRBV7-2
TGTGCCAGCAGCTCCTCCGGGACAGGGGCGAGATTGGACTTC | CASSSSGTGARLDF | TRBD1 | once | TRBJ2-5 | TRBV7-3
TGTGCCAGCAGTATACTAGCGGGGGGGCAAGAGACCCAGTACTTC | CASSILAGGQETQYF | TRBD2 | . | TRBJ2-5 | TRBV6-5
TGTGCCAGCAGCTTCCAGGGGTGGGAGCTGTTTTTT | CASSFQGWELFF | . | . | TRBJ2-2 | TRBV7-8
TGTGCCACCAGTGGACAGAATTCACCCCTCCACTTT | CATSGQNSPLHF | . | . | TRBJ1-6 | TRBV24-1
TGTGCCATCAGTGAGCGGGGACAATACGAGCAGTACTTC | CAISERGQYEQYF | . | few | TRBJ2-7 | TRBV10-3
TGTGCCAGCAGTTTTCGGCTCGGACTAGCGGGGAACACCGGGGAGCTGTTTTTT | CASSFRLGLAGNTGELFF | TRBD2 | . | TRBJ2-2 | TRBV27